The subject of this entry is one T cell receptor (beta chain). Its antigen remains unidentified. No quality values exist for individual bases; no much larger clone is one base distant. The data originate from a study of OX40 agonist ivuxolimab in advanced cancers. Notes on the research overall: Ivuxolimab was an agonistic, fully human IgG2 monoclonal antibody directed against OX40 (CD134), a costimulatory receptor. Intravenous ivuxolimab was administered to patients every 2 weeks at six dose levels: 0.01, 0.1, 0.3, 1.5, 3 and 10 mg/kg. Of the approximately 53 patients in dose escalation, some 19 had hepatocellular carcinoma, roughly 15 had melanoma, 9 had renal cell carcinoma and 9 had head and neck cancer. The dose-escalation cohort was around 83% male with a mean age of approximately 59 years, ranging from roughly 23 to 90. Patients were allowed to have had prior anti-PD-1, anti-PD-L1 or anti-CTLA-4 therapy, and around 41% of the dose-escalation patients had previously received checkpoint inhibitors. Partial responses were achieved by three dose-escalation patients, of whom one had hepatocellular carcinoma and two had cutaneous melanoma. The point of sequencing TCRbeta in the periphery was to test whether ivuxolimab changed TCR sequence diversity and drove clonal T-cell expansion. The monotherapy dose-escalation portion (N = 52 patients) of the phase I ivuxolimab trial is reported in the paper.

Cut back by 0 bases and 5 bases, the V and J ends lie 7 bases apart. The CDR3 measures 13 amino acids from cysteine to phenylalanine. CDR3 DNA is the only sequence kept; it has 39 bases, read in frame from the first base. Taken from the germline V gene, the CDR1 and CDR2 loops are LGHNA and YSLEER. Patients with autoimmune disease history or receiving systemic immunosuppression were excluded from the trial. In every dose cohort, peripheral blood was drawn for TCR sequencing at baseline, cycle 4 day 1, and cycle 7 day 1. Samples were obtained from an open-label, multicenter, first-in-human phase I dose-escalation trial of ivuxolimab. Adults with locally advanced or metastatic melanoma, renal cell carcinoma, hepatocellular carcinoma or head and neck squamous cell carcinoma were enrolled in the trial. CD4+ and CD8+ T cells were sorted separately from peripheral blood before TCR sequencing. Study-wide findings and limitations: Partial responders in the 0.1-3.0 mg/kg groups had among the lowest normalized peripheral clonal expansion, especially among CD8+ T cells. Low levels of normalized T-cell clonal expansion were also shown by some nonresponding patients. After ivuxolimab, expanded clones were on average more numerous among CD8+ T cells than among CD4+ T cells. At doses of 0.1 to 3.0 mg/kg, clonal expansion of both CD4+ and CD8+ blood T cells was observed from baseline to week 6. The antigen specificity of the peripheral T cells that underwent clonal expansion was not determined.

Genomic DNA was extracted from sorted cells for sequencing of the TCRbeta CDR3 region. The immunoSEQ Assay was used to sequence the TCRbeta CDR3 regions. TCRdb stores this immuneACCESS table with in-frame sequences only. Part of the clones is absent; in the studies checked, under half of the shortfall reflects unresolved V genes, and no reason is known for the rest. Present in this sample are 35,000 to 45,000 clones, about 90% of which were seen just once. The ten largest clones add up to over 12% of the sample. The clonotype was recovered from an adult with an advanced solid tumor such as melanoma, head and neck, liver or kidney cancer. This chain joins TRBV4-3 to TRBJ1-1; the D gene lacks a confident call. The sample here was CD4+ or CD8+ T cells sorted from blood, taken in a trial of the OX40 agonist ivuxolimab. The encoded CDR3 is CASSQDPGTEAFF. The nucleotide sequence is TGCGCCAGCAGCCAAGACCCTGGGACTGAAGCTTTCTTT.